These 18 T cell receptor beta chains share one sample of origin, sequenced in a study of vaccination and CD4 T cells after COVID-19. Described treatment: roughly ten-day PBMC culture with coronavirus spike peptide pools or control peptides (ViraFEST assay). The unexposed donor's CD4+ T cells were collected before the COVID-19 pandemic (2011-2018). What these receptors recognize is not known. The Oncomine TCR Beta short-read assay was what sequenced the DNA obtained from cultured CD4+ T cells. Via MiXCR, TCRdb re-called the PCR reads, giving one row per CDR3 protein. The data hold 8,000 to 9,000 distinct CDR3 sequences, with around 48% observed a single time. Sequenced: CD4+ T cells from blood, cultured in vitro. The receptors here all came from a human donor in good health.

The genes are TRBV12-3 or TRBV12-4 and TRBJ2-3, with 7 bases identical to TRBD1. The CDR3 covers 14 residues. V dropped 4 bases and J dropped 3; count of bases not matched to a gene: 4. This CDR3 reads CASSSSTGTDTQYF. The CDR3 DNA sequence: TGTGCCAGCAGTTCATCGACAGGGACAGATACGCAGTATTTT.

This chain links TRBV28 with TRBJ1-3; D call uncertain. There are 15 residues in the CDR3. Germline CDR1 is MDHEN and CDR2 is SYDVKM. Trimming removed 4 bases from V and 0 bases from J, with 10 bases in between. The CDR3 region has the DNA TGTGCCAGCAGTTCCTTGATACGCTCTGGAAACACCATATATTTT. It codes for CASSSLIRSGNTIYF.

The gene calls are TRBV7-9 and TRBJ1-5; 7 nucleotides agree with TRBD1. Germline V gene sequence: CDR1 SEHNR, CDR2 FQNEAQ (reference sequence). Trimming took 3 bases from V and 7 from J; bases not matched to a gene: 6. The CDR3 runs 14 residues. Here the CDR3 DNA reads TGTGCCAGCAGCTTCAGTACAGGGGACCAGCCCCAGCATTTT. It codes for CASSFSTGDQPQHF.

This chain connects TRBV6-1 to TRBJ2-7, with D perhaps TRBD2 (5 bases). Germline CDR1 MNHNS, CDR2 SASEGT. This CDR3 contains 14 residues. Deletions cut 6 bases from V and 2 bases from J, with 14 bases between. CDR3 DNA sequence: TGTGCCAGCAGCCCCGGACTCCTCGCCTACGAGCAGTACTTC. Its translation is CASSPGLLAYEQYF.

The genes are TRBV7-2 and TRBJ2-3, with 12 nucleotides matching TRBD2. CDR3 length equals 17 residues. Germline V gene data show CDR1 as SGHTA and CDR2 as FQGNSA. The V gene end was trimmed by 2 bases and the J gene end by 4 bases; junction bases not matched to a gene: 7. DNA for the CDR3: TGTGCCAGCAGCTTATCCGGGGCTAGCGGGGGGGCAGATACGCAGTATTTT. This encodes CASSLSGASGGADTQYF.

In this sample, this clonotype turned up once. V is TRBV10-3 and J is TRBJ2-7; 9 bases fit TRBD1. The CDR3 totals 17 residues. J was trimmed by 2 bases and V by 4 bases; bases with no gene match: 12. Per germline, CDR1 ENHRY and CDR2 SYGVKD. DNA for the CDR3: TGTGCCATCAGTGGGGTTCGGGACAGGGCGATCACCTACGAGCAGTACTTC. This encodes CAISGVRDRAITYEQYF.

The chain carries TRBV7-2 and TRBJ2-3; TRBD2 agrees at 9 bases. V was clipped by 3 bases and J by 11 bases; unmatched bases: 15. Per the germline V gene, CDR1 is SGHTA and CDR2 is FQGNSA. The CDR3 is 16 residues long. CDR3 DNA sequence: TGTGCCAGCAGCTTGGGAGGGCTAGCGGGGCAATCCGTGCAGTATTTT. This sequence encodes CASSLGGLAGQSVQYF.

This chain joins TRBV12-3 or TRBV12-4 and TRBJ1-2; TRBD1 matches 10 bases. Trimming at V came to 7 bases and at J to 10 bases, leaving 12 bases not matched to a gene. The CDR3 spans 14 residues. CDR3 in DNA: TGTGCCAGCACTTGGACAGGGGGTCCTTCAGTCTACACCTTC. Protein: CASTWTGGPSVYTF.

This chain connects TRBV30 to TRBJ1-2; 9 nucleotides agree with TRBD1. Trimming removed 5 bases from V and 8 bases from J; junction bases left unmatched: 3. The germline V gene encodes CDR1 GTSNPN and CDR2 SVGIG (reference sequence). The CDR3 totals 11 residues. CDR3 protein: CAWVTGGGYTF. The CDR3 nucleotides read TGTGCCTGGGTGACAGGGGGAGGCTACACCTTC.

J is TRBJ2-3 and V is TRBV20-1; TRBD1 is a possible D gene (5 bases). Germline V CDR1 and CDR2: DFQATT, SNEGSKA (reference sequence). This CDR3 region has 14 residues. Between the trimmed V and J ends, which lost 0 bases and 0 bases, there was a span of 7 bases. The DNA of the CDR3 is TGCAGTGCTAGAGATGGGGCTAGCACAGATACGCAGTATTTT. As protein: CSARDGASTDTQYF.

The rearrangement joins TRBV6-1 to TRBJ1-5; 7 bases agree with TRBD1. The V segment lost 10 bases and the J segment 1 base; nucleotides outside the gene matches: 10. Germline V gene lookup returns CDR1 MNHNS and CDR2 SASEGT. This CDR3 has 15 residues. In DNA form, the CDR3 reads TGTGCCACCAAAAACTCACAGGGGAGCAATCAGCCCCAGCATTTT. It translates to CATKNSQGSNQPQHF.

The chain employs TRBV28 and TRBJ1-5, with D possibly matching TRBD1 (6 bases). V lost 8 bases and J 4 bases, leaving 12 bases between the germline ends. The CDR3 contains 13 residues. The germline CDR1 and CDR2 sequences are MDHEN and SYDVKM. For the CDR3, the DNA is TGTGCCAGCGGGGGGCAGATGAATCAGCCCCAGCATTTT. Protein: CASGGQMNQPQHF. Complete variable domain (other parts from reference TRBV28 and TRBJ1-5): DVKVTQSSRYLVKRTGEKVFLECVQDMDHENMFWYRQDPGLGLRLIYFSYDVKMKEKGDIPEGYSVSREKKERFSLILESASTNQTSMYLCASGGQMNQPQHFGDGTRLSIL.

The chain has TRBV6-1 and TRBJ2-7, with 7 bases that match TRBD1. After removal of 6 bases from V and 0 bases from J, the junction contained 2 bases not matched to a gene. Germline CDR1 is MNHNS and CDR2 is SASEGT. This CDR3 has 13 residues. The DNA for the CDR3 is TGTGCCAGCAGGGGGACAGACTCCTACGAGCAGTACTTC. Its protein product is CASRGTDSYEQYF.

This clonotype was counted only a few times. The rearrangement uses TRBV6-2 or TRBV6-3 and TRBJ1-1; TRBD1 matches 9 bases. The trim removed 6 bases at V and 5 bases at J, leaving 4 bases unmatched. This CDR3 comprises 13 residues. The germline V gene has CDR1 MNHEY and CDR2 SVGEGT. The CDR3: CASRTDRGTEAFF. The CDR3 region has the DNA TGTGCCAGCAGAACCGACAGGGGGACTGAAGCTTTCTTT.

This clonotype was found once. This rearrangement joins TRBV20-1 to TRBJ1-3, with TRBD1 matching over 8 bases. The junction had 9 bases not matched to a gene; V was cut back by 2 bases and J by 0 bases. Germline V CDR1 and CDR2: DFQATT, SNEGSKA (reference sequence). The CDR3 has 17 amino acids. CDR3 protein: CSARSGDRTNSGNTIYF. CDR3 DNA: TGCAGTGCTAGATCCGGGGACAGGACGAACTCTGGAAACACCATATATTTT.

This clonotype occurred a few times. The rearrangement uses TRBV27 and TRBJ2-3; D is possibly TRBD2 (6 bases). With 5 bases removed from V and 4 bases from J, the gap between germline ends came to 22 bases. The germline gives CDR1 MNHEY, CDR2 SMNVEV (reference sequence). CDR3 size: 17 residues. CDR3 in DNA: TGTGCCAGCAGTCTCTCCCCAACTAGCAGGTTTTCAGATACGCAGTATTTT. Translated: CASSLSPTSRFSDTQYF.

This chain uses TRBV6-1 with TRBJ2-3; 7 positions match TRBD2. Trimming cost V 3 bases and J 2 bases; bases outside gene matches: 8. Per the germline V gene, CDR1 is MNHNS and CDR2 is SASEGT. CDR3 length: 16 amino acids. CDR3 residues: CASSEGLAVFTDTQYF. The CDR3 region has the DNA TGTGCCAGCAGTGAGGGCCTAGCGGTATTCACAGATACGCAGTATTTT.

This clonotype was observed a few times. The rearrangement uses TRBV20-1 and TRBJ1-5, with D unclear. Per the germline V gene, CDR1 is DFQATT and CDR2 is SNEGSKA (reference sequence). V gave up 3 bases and J gave up 6 bases, with 12 bases separating them. This CDR3 has 13 amino acids. This CDR3 is CSARGDGGQPQHF. In nucleotides, the CDR3 is TGCAGTGCTAGGGGAGATGGTGGTCAGCCCCAGCATTTT.